One sample yielded the 27 T cell receptor beta chains listed below, sequenced in a study of blood T cell repertoires in COVID-19. Using immunoSEQ multiplex PCR, the repertoire was profiled, and TCRdb retains in-frame clones only, with some absent. The table lists about 220,000 clones, about 80% of them singletons, with roughly 1.3% in the top ten. The sample consisted of PBMCs or T cells enriched from blood (not recorded which). The source is a woman aged 40 to 50 with acute COVID-19.

Worth noting for this clone: Compared with germline, one end of the junction differs, possibly owing to a read error. The J gene is TRBJ1-2, the V gene TRBV28; possible D gene TRBD1, 5 bases. CDR3 size: 12 residues. CDR1 and CDR2 from the germline V gene are MDHEN and SYDVKM. The CDR3 sequence: CASSAPMGPVDF. In nucleotides, the CDR3 is TGTGCCAGCAGTGCGCCCATGGGGCCAGTAGATTTC.

In nucleotides, the CDR3 is TGTGCCAGCAGCTCAGGACTAGCGAAGGCAGATACGCAGTATTTT. Translation: CASSSGLAKADTQYF. The chain has TRBV13 and TRBJ2-3; TRBD2 agrees at 9 bases. CDR1 and CDR2 from the germline V gene are PRHDT and FYEKMQ (reference sequence). CDR3 length: 15 residues. V gave up 4 bases and J gave up 4 bases; unmatched junction bases: 6.

The chain employs TRBV27 and TRBJ1-6, with D tentatively TRBD1 (5 bases). Between the trimmed V and J ends, which lost 2 bases and 8 bases, there was a span of 10 bases. The CDR3 extends over 14 amino acids. Per the germline V gene, CDR1 is MNHEY and CDR2 is SMNVEV (reference sequence). CDR3 in amino acids: CASSLEGVDSPLHF. The CDR3 DNA reads TGTGCCAGCAGTTTAGAAGGGGTAGATTCACCCCTCCACTTT.

The chain has TRBV7-7 and TRBJ2-2; D is unclear. Germline CDR1 is SSHAT and CDR2 is FNYEAQ (reference sequence). CDR3 size: 14 residues. The ends were cut back, 1 base at V and 8 bases at J, with 11 bases in the middle. This CDR3 is CASSLEVASGELFF. The DNA of the CDR3 is TGTGCCAGCAGCTTAGAAGTGGCATCGGGGGAGCTGTTTTTT.

V is TRBV11-3 and J is TRBJ2-1; TRBD1 might be the D (6 bases). Germline lookup yields CDR1 SGHNT and CDR2 YENEEA. Between the trimmed V and J ends, which lost 5 bases and 10 bases, there was a span of 15 bases. This CDR3 comprises 13 residues. The CDR3 DNA is TGTGCCAGCAGCCTAAATCAGGGGAACGAGCAGTTCTTC. Translated, it gives CASSLNQGNEQFF.

The V and J genes are TRBV27 and TRBJ2-4; D perhaps matches TRBD2 (6 bases). The ends were cut back, 6 bases at V and 7 bases at J, with 13 bases in the middle. Germline CDR1 is MNHEY and CDR2 is SMNVEV (reference sequence). CDR3 length: 13 residues. CDR3 residues: CASSPEGWNIQYF. In DNA form, the CDR3 reads TGTGCCAGCAGCCCGGAGGGGTGGAACATTCAGTACTTC.

This rearrangement joins TRBV6-6 to TRBJ1-2, with 8 bases matching TRBD1. Germline CDR1 and CDR2: MNHNY and SVGAGI (reference sequence). The J segment lost 5 bases and the V segment lost 6 bases, leaving 11 bases of the junction unmatched. This CDR3 is built from 15 residues. The CDR3 reads CASSRQTGEYYGYTF. CDR3 DNA sequence: TGTGCCAGCAGCAGGCAGACAGGGGAATATTATGGCTACACCTTC.

This clone came up once. The chain links TRBV10-3 to TRBJ2-3, with a tentative D call TRBD2 (5 bases). This CDR3 spans 15 amino acids. V was pared by 0 bases and J by 5 bases, with 12 bases between. CDR1 and CDR2 from the germline V gene are ENHRY and SYGVKD. CDR3 protein: CAISESIAMLDTQYF. In DNA, the CDR3 is TGTGCCATCAGTGAGTCCATAGCGATGTTAGATACGCAGTATTTT.

The V gene is TRBV9, the J gene TRBJ1-4; D is possibly TRBD1 (5 bases). The CDR3 loop spans 14 amino acids. Germline CDR1 reads SGDLS; CDR2 reads YYNGEE. Trimming took 4 bases from V and 3 from J, leaving 10 bases between them. CDR3 in DNA: TGTGCCAGCAGCTACGACAGATCTAATGAAAAACTGTTTTTT. Translated: CASSYDRSNEKLFF.

This clone appeared a single time. The chain couples TRBV19 to TRBJ1-5; 8 bases fit TRBD1. The V segment lost 3 bases and the J segment 0 bases; nucleotides outside the gene matches: 7. CDR3 length: 17 amino acids. Per the germline V gene, CDR1 is LNHDA and CDR2 is SQIVND (reference sequence). CDR3 protein: CASSMPGQDLSNQPQHF. The CDR3 nucleotides read TGTGCCAGTAGTATGCCGGGACAGGACCTTAGCAATCAGCCCCAGCATTTT.

The V gene is TRBV7-8, the J gene TRBJ2-2; unclear D gene. Germline V CDR1 and CDR2: SGHVS, FQNEAQ. V lost 5 bases to trimming and J lost 4 bases, with 14 bases between them. The CDR3 spans 15 residues. CDR3 bases: TGTGCCAGCAGCCCCGGCCGGTCGGGCACCGGGGAGCTGTTTTTT. It codes for CASSPGRSGTGELFF.

V and J are TRBV4-1 and TRBJ2-1; 11 nucleotides line up with TRBD2. Germline V gene data show CDR1 as MGHRA and CDR2 as YSYEKL. The CDR3 is made up of 16 amino acids. Germline trimming cut 4 bases from V and 8 bases from J; bases unmatched to any gene: 10. CDR3 in amino acids: CASSRVAGGPGDEQFF. In DNA form, the CDR3 reads TGCGCCAGCAGCCGAGTAGCGGGAGGGCCTGGGGATGAGCAGTTCTTC.

The chain couples TRBV7-9 to TRBJ2-5; TRBD1 might be the D (6 bases). The CDR3 runs to 16 residues. Trimming took 3 bases from V and 2 from J, leaving 16 bases between them. Germline CDR1 SEHNR, CDR2 FQNEAQ (reference sequence). The CDR3 region is CASSLVVGAGQETQYF. The CDR3 DNA reads as TGTGCCAGCAGCTTGGTCGTGGGGGCCGGTCAAGAGACCCAGTACTTC. The whole variable domain, remainder taken from reference TRBV7-9 and TRBJ2-5, is DTGVSQNPRHKITKRGQNVTFRCDPISEHNRLYWYRQTLGQGPEFLTYFQNEAQLEKSRLLSDRFSAERPKGSFSTLEIQRTEQGDSAMYLCASSLVVGAGQETQYFGPGTRLLVL.

The chain couples TRBV10-2 to TRBJ2-5; D not certain. Germline assignment: CDR1 WSHSY and CDR2 SAAADI. V was trimmed by 4 bases and J by 2 bases, leaving 8 bases between them. CDR3 length: 13 residues. CDR3 bases: TGCGCCAGCAGTGCTCTCCAGCAAGAGACCCAGTACTTC. As protein: CASSALQQETQYF.

The rearrangement links TRBV4-3 to TRBJ2-3, with D possibly matching TRBD1 (6 bases). This CDR3 region has 16 residues. The V end was cut by 3 bases, the J end by 0 bases, with 13 bases between. The germline CDR1 and CDR2 sequences are LGHNA and YSLEER. CDR3 in DNA: TGCGCCAGCAGCCAGGGAAGGGGGTCTAGCACAGATACGCAGTATTTT. Its translation is CASSQGRGSSTDTQYF.

The V and J genes are TRBV12-5 and TRBJ1-2; 7 bases match TRBD1. J was trimmed by 2 bases and V by 5 bases; bases with no gene match: 17. Germline V gene sequence: CDR1 LGHNT, CDR2 FRNRAP. The CDR3 has 18 residues. The CDR3 DNA reads as TGTGCTAGTGGTCCGAGGGACGCCGGGACAGAGTCGAACTATGGCTACACCTTC. Protein product: CASGPRDAGTESNYGYTF.

This clone came up once. The chain couples TRBV5-8 to TRBJ2-3, with D perhaps matching TRBD2 (5 bases). Germline CDR1 reads SGHTS; CDR2 reads YDEGEE. V was trimmed by 4 bases and J by 2 bases, leaving 14 bases between them. The CDR3 is 15 amino acids. The CDR3 DNA follows: TGTGCCAGCAGCGTTAAGCGGACCTCCACAGATACGCAGTATTTT. It is translated as CASSVKRTSTDTQYF.

The chain employs TRBV6-4 and TRBJ1-1; D may be TRBD1 (6 bases). With 9 bases removed from V and 2 bases from J, the gap between germline ends came to 13 bases. Germline V lookup: CDR1 MRHNA, CDR2 SNTAGT. This CDR3 region has 13 residues. The CDR3 is CASSYRDNTEAFF. CDR3 coding DNA: TGTGCCAGTTCTTACAGGGATAACACTGAAGCTTTCTTT.

This clone was counted only a few times. V and J are TRBV19 and TRBJ2-3, with 7 bases identical to TRBD2. The CDR3 loop spans 16 amino acids. Trimming at V came to 7 bases and at J to 4 bases, leaving 14 bases not matched to a gene. Germline loops: CDR1 LNHDA, CDR2 SQIVND (reference sequence). The CDR3 coding sequence is TGTGCCAGTACTCCCGGGCAGGGAGGGAGGGCAGATACGCAGTATTTT. It is translated as CASTPGQGGRADTQYF.

V is TRBV27 and J is TRBJ2-2, with TRBD2 matching over 8 bases. With V trimmed by 10 bases and J by 3 bases, 10 bases remained unmatched. The germline gives CDR1 MNHEY, CDR2 SMNVEV (reference sequence). This CDR3 has 15 residues. DNA for the CDR3: TGTGCCACCCGGCCCGGGGGGGAGTACACCGGGGAGCTGTTTTTT. Translating it yields CATRPGGEYTGELFF.

The table lists this clone with a count of one. The V gene is TRBV30, the J gene TRBJ2-7; 7 positions match TRBD2. The germline gives CDR1 GTSNPN, CDR2 SVGIG (reference sequence). Germline trimming cut 3 bases from V and 2 bases from J; bases unmatched to any gene: 10. The CDR3 runs to 15 residues. The CDR3 region has the DNA TGTGCCTGGAGGGGATTTGGAAGCGGGGCCTACGAGCAGTACTTC. Protein product: CAWRGFGSGAYEQYF.

The chain carries TRBV7-9 and TRBJ1-1; 8 bases are shared with TRBD1. This CDR3 region has 16 residues. Germline V gene sequence: CDR1 SEHNR, CDR2 FQNEAQ (reference sequence). V trimming: 3 bases; J trimming: 1 base; junction bases outside the gene matches: 7. The CDR3 sequence: CASSLTRTGRNTEAFF. The CDR3 coding sequence is TGTGCCAGCAGCTTGACCCGGACAGGGAGGAACACTGAAGCTTTCTTT.

The chain recombines TRBV7-9 with TRBJ1-2, with a weak D call TRBD1 (5 bases). CDR1 and CDR2 (germline): SEHNR, FQNEAQ (reference sequence). This CDR3 has 14 amino acids. Trimming cost V 5 bases and J 4 bases, with 14 bases left between them. In DNA, the CDR3 is TGTGCCAGCAGCACGACGGGGGGGAGCTATGGCTACACCTTC. It is translated as CASSTTGGSYGYTF.

The CDR3 DNA is TGTGCCAGCCAGCGGGAGGGACTACGGAAGAAGTTCTTC. Translating gives CASQREGLRKKFF. V is TRBV5-4 and J is TRBJ2-1; 10 bases are shared with TRBD2. V was clipped by 7 bases and J by 14 bases; unmatched bases: 12. In germline, CDR1 is SGHNT, CDR2 YYREEE (reference sequence). There are 13 residues in the CDR3.

The V and J genes are TRBV9 and TRBJ2-1, with TRBD2 matching 8 bases. The V segment lost 2 bases and the J segment 7 bases; nucleotides outside the gene matches: 11. The CDR3 has 16 amino acids. Germline V CDR1 and CDR2: SGDLS, YYNGEE. DNA of the CDR3: TGTGCCAGCAGCGTGGTGGGGAGCGGGGGAGTTAATGAGCAGTTCTTC. Translation: CASSVVGSGGVNEQFF.

CDR3 residues: CASSFTRGGETQYF. Here the CDR3 DNA reads TGTGCCAGCAGCTTTACTAGGGGAGGGGAGACCCAGTACTTC. The gene calls are TRBV12-1 and TRBJ2-5; the listed D gene, TRBD2, was not tested against the DNA. TRBV12-1 constitutes a pseudogene. The CDR3 spans 14 residues.

The J gene is TRBJ1-1, the V gene TRBV10-1; 8 bases map to TRBD1. Trimming at V came to 2 bases and at J to 13 bases, leaving 3 bases not matched to a gene. The CDR3 length is 11 residues. Germline-derived CDR1 and CDR2 are WNHNN and SYGVQD (reference sequence). Here the CDR3 reads CASSERDRLFF. For the CDR3, the DNA is TGCGCCAGCAGTGAGCGGGACAGGCTTTTCTTT.